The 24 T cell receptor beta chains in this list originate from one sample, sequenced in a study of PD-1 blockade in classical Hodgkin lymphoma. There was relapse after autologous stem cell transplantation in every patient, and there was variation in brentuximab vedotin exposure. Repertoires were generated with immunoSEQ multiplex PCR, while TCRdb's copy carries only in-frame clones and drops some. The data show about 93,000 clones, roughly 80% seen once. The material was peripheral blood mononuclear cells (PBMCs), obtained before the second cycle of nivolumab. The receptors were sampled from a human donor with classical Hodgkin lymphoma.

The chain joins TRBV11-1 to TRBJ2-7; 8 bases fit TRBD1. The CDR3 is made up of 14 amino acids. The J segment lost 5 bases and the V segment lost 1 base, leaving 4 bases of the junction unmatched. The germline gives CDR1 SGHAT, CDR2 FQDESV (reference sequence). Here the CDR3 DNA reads TGTGCCAGCAGCTTAGGACAGGGGACCCACGAGCAGTACTTC. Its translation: CASSLGQGTHEQYF.

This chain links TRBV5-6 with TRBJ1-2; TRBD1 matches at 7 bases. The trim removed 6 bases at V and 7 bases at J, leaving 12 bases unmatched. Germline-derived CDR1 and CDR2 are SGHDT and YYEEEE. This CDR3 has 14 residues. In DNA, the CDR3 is TGTGCCAGCAACACACAGGGGCCCGGCGGTGGCTACACCTTC. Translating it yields CASNTQGPGGGYTF.

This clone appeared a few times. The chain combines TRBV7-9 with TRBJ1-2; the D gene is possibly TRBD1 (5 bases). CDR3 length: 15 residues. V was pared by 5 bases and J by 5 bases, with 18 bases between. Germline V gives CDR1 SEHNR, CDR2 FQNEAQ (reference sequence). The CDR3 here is CASSQARGGPYGYTF. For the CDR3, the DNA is TGTGCCAGCAGCCAGGCCCGGGGCGGGCCTTATGGCTACACCTTC.

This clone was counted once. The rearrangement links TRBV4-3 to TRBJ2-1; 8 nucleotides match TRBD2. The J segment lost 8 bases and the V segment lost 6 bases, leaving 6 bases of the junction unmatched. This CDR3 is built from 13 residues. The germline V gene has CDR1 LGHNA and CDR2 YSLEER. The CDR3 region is CASSQREGYEQFF. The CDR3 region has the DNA TGCGCCAGCAGTCAACGGGAGGGCTATGAGCAGTTCTTC.

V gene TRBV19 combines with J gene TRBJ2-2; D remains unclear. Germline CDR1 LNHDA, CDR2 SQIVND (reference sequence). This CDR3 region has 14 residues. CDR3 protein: CASASSINTGELFF. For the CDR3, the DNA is TGTGCGTCTGCCAGTAGTATCAACACCGGGGAGCTGTTTTTT.

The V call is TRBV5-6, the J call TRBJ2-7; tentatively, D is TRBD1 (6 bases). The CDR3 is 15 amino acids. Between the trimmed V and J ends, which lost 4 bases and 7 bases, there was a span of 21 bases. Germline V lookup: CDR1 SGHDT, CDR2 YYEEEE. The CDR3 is CASSQRLGALREQYF. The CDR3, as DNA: TGTGCCAGCAGCCAACGTCTGGGGGCGCTTCGGGAGCAGTACTTC.

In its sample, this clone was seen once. The CDR3 coding sequence is TGCAGCGTGTCCGGGACCACAGGGGACACTGAAGCTTTCTTT. It specifies CSVSGTTGDTEAFF. The rearrangement links TRBV29-1 to TRBJ1-1; 7 positions agree with TRBD1. Looked up from germline, CDR1 is SQVTM and CDR2 is ANQGSEA. This CDR3 has 14 amino acids. The V gene end was trimmed by 6 bases and the J gene end by 3 bases; junction bases not matched to a gene: 10.

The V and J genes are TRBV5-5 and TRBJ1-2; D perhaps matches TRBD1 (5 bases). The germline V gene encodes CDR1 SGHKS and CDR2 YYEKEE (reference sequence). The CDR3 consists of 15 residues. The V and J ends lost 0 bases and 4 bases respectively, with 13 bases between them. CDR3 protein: CASSLGGQGGYGYTF. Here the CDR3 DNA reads TGTGCCAGCAGCTTGGGAGGGCAGGGCGGCTATGGCTACACCTTC.

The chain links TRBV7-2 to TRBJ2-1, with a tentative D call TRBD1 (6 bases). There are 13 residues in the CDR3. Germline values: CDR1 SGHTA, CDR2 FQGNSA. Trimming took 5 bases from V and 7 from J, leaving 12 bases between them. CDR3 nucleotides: TGTGCCAGCAGCCGAGACAGGATAAATGAGCAGTTCTTC. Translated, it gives CASSRDRINEQFF.

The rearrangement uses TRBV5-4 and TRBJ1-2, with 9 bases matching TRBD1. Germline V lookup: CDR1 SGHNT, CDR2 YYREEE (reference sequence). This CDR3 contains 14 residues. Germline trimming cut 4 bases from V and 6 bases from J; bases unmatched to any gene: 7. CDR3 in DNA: TGTGCCAGCAGCGTGGACAGGGGTAGGGATGGCTACACCTTC. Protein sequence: CASSVDRGRDGYTF.

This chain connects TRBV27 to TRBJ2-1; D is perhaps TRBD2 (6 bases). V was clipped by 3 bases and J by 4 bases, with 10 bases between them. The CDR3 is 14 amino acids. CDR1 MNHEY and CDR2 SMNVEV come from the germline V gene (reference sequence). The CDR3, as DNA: TGTGCCAGCAGTTTCCGGGAGATGTACAATGAGCAGTTCTTC. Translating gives CASSFREMYNEQFF.

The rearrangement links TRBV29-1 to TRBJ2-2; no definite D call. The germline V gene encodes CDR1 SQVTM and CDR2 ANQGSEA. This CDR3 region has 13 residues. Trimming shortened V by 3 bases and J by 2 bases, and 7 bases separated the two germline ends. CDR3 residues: CSVDRTNTGELFF. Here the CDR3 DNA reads TGCAGCGTTGACCGCACTAACACCGGGGAGCTGTTTTTT.

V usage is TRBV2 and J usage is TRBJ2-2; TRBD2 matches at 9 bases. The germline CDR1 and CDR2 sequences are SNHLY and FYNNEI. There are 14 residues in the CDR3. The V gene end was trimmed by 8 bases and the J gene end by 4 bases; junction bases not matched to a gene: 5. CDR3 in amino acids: CASGLARSTGELFF. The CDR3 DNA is TGTGCCAGCGGACTAGCGCGGAGCACCGGGGAGCTGTTTTTT. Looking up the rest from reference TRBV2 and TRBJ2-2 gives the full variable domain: EPEVTQTPSHQVTQMGQEVILRCVPISNHLYFYWYRQILGQKVEFLVSFYNNEISEKSEIFDDQFSVERPDGSNFTLKIRSTKLEDSAMYFCASGLARSTGELFFGEGSRLTVL.

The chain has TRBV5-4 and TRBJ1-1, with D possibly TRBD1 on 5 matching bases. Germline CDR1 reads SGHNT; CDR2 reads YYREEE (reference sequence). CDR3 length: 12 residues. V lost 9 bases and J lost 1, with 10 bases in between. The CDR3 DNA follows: TGTGCCACAGGGACTGCGAACACTGAAGCTTTCTTT. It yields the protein CATGTANTEAFF.

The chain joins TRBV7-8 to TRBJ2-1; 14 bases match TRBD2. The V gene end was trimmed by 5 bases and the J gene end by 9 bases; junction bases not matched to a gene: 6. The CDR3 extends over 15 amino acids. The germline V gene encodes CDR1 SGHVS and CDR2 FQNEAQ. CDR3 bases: TGTGCCAGCAGCCCGACTAGCGGGAGGGAGGGTGAGCAGTTCTTC. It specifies CASSPTSGREGEQFF.

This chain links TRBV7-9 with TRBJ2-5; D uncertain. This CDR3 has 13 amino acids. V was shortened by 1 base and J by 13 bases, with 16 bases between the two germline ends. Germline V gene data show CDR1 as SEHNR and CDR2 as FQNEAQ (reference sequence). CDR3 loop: CASSLGADLRGYF. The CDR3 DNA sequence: TGTGCCAGCAGCTTAGGGGCGGACCTCCGAGGGTACTTC.

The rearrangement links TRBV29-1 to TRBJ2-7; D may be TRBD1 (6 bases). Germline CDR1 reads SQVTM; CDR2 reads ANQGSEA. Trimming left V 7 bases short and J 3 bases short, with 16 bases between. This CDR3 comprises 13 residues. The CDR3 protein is CSALQGPSYEQYF. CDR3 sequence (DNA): TGCAGCGCCCTTCAGGGGCCCAGCTACGAGCAGTACTTC.

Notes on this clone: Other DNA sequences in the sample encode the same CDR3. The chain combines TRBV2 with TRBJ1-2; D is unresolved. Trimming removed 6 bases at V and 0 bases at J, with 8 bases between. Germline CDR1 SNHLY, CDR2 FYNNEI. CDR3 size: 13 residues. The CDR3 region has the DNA TGTGCCAGCAGACGAGACACTAACTATGGCTACACCTTC. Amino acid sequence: CASRRDTNYGYTF. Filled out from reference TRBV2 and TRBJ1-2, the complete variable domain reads EPEVTQTPSHQVTQMGQEVILRCVPISNHLYFYWYRQILGQKVEFLVSFYNNEISEKSEIFDDQFSVERPDGSNFTLKIRSTKLEDSAMYFCASRRDTNYGYTFGSGTRLTVV.

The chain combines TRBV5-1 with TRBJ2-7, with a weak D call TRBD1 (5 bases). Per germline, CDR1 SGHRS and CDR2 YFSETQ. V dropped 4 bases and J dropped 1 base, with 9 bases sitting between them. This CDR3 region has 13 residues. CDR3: CASSQGVSYEQYF. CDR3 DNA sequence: TGCGCCAGCAGCCAAGGGGTATCCTACGAGCAGTACTTC.

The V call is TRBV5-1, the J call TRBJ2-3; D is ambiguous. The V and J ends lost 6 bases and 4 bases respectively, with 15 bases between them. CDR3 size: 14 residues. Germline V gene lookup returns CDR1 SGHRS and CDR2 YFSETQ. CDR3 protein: CASTENSMADTQYF. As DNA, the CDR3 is TGCGCCAGCACCGAAAACAGCATGGCAGATACGCAGTATTTT. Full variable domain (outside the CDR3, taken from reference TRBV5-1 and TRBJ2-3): KAGVTQTPRYLIKTRGQQVTLSCSPISGHRSVSWYQQTPGQGLQFLFEYFSETQRNKGNFPGRFSGRQFSNSRSEMNVSTLELGDSALYLCASTENSMADTQYFGPGTRLTVL.

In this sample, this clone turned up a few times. The CDR3 region is CASSADRERRAFF. The CDR3 DNA reads TGTGCCAGCAGCGCTGACAGGGAAAGGAGAGCTTTCTTT. The rearrangement links TRBV4-2 to TRBJ1-1; TRBD1 matches at 7 bases. V was pared by 5 bases and J by 10 bases, with 10 bases of the junction left unmatched. Germline V gene lookup returns CDR1 LGHNA and CDR2 YNFKEQ. There are 13 residues in the CDR3.

CDR3 loop: CASSPDRLNTEAFF. In DNA, the CDR3 is TGTGCCAGCTCACCAGACAGGCTGAACACTGAAGCTTTCTTT. The chain couples TRBV18 to TRBJ1-1; TRBD1 might be the D (6 bases). Germline-derived CDR1 and CDR2 are KGHSH and LQKENI. The CDR3 covers 14 residues. Trimming removed 2 bases at V and 0 bases at J, with 7 bases between.

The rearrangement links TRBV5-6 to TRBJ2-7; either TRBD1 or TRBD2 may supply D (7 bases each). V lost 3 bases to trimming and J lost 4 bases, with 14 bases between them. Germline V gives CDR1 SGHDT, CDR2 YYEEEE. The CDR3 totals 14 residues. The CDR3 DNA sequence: TGTGCCAGCAGCTCCGACAGGGAGGGGTACGAGCAGTACTTC. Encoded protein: CASSSDREGYEQYF.

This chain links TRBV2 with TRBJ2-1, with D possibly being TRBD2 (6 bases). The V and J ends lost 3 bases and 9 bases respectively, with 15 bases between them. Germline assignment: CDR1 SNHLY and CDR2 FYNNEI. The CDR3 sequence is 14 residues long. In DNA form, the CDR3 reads TGTGCCAGCAGTGAGCAAAGGCGGGAACGTGAGCAGTTCTTC. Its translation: CASSEQRREREQFF.